Described below is a single T cell receptor (beta chain) sequence and its context. As yet, its antigen is unknown. Trimming stripped 2 bases from V and 2 bases from J, with 9 bases between. The CDR3 is 14 residues long. From germline, CDR1 is SGDLS and CDR2 YYNGEE. This record comes from a study of T cells in narcolepsy. Overall study context: Enrolled donors included narcolepsy type 1 or type 2 patients and healthy controls.

General observations from the study: Same-patient CSF and blood CD4+ T cell clonotypes included HCRT-specific and TRIB2-specific autoreactive ones. Reportedly, autoreactive clonotypes were serially detected in patients' blood but not controls'. Some memory CD4+ repertoires had no autoreactive clone sequences.

Sequencing was performed with immunoSEQ multiplex PCR; in TCRdb, only in-frame clones are kept and a portion is missing. This sample has 34,000 or so clones, with roughly three quarters found just once. The clonotype was recovered from a human donor in good health. V usage is TRBV9 and J usage is TRBJ2-3, with a possible D match to TRBD1 (5 bases). Input material: memory (CD45RA-) CD4+ T cells from blood. As DNA, the CDR3 is TGTGCCAGCAGCGTCTCAGGGCTCACAGATACGCAGTATTTT. Translating gives CASSVSGLTDTQYF.